This entry lists 13 T cell receptor beta chains sequenced from one sample in a study of post-analysis software for immune sequencing data. Study-wide points: Several TRBV segments (TRBV5-6, TRBV5-1 and TRBV20-1 among them) occurred more frequently in patients than in controls.

cDNA libraries of TCR beta carried unique molecular identifiers. TCRdb ran MiXCR on the PCR reads and lists one entry per CDR3 protein. The sample carries approximately 730,000 distinct CDR3 sequences, 46% recorded once. These receptors lack a known antigen. Source material: blood. These receptors were taken from a girl under 18 with multiple sclerosis.

The gene calls are TRBV12-3 or TRBV12-4 and TRBJ2-5; 13 bases are a match to TRBD2. The V gene end was trimmed by 6 bases and the J gene end by 4 bases; junction bases not matched to a gene: 5. This CDR3 has 15 amino acids. The CDR3 here is CASSRGLAGVETQYF. The CDR3 nucleotides read TGTGCCAGCAGCCGAGGACTAGCGGGAGTAGAGACCCAGTACTTC.

This chain uses TRBV24-1 with TRBJ1-2, with 10 positions matching TRBD1. CDR3 length: 15 residues. Germline lookup yields CDR1 KGHDR and CDR2 SFDVKD. With V trimmed by 4 bases and J by 7 bases, 8 bases remained unmatched. The CDR3 region is CATSDPDRGHGGYTF. CDR3 DNA: TGTGCCACCAGTGACCCAGACAGGGGGCACGGTGGCTACACCTTC.

This clonotype was found a few times. The rearrangement uses TRBV11-2 and TRBJ2-7; D is perhaps TRBD1 (6 bases). Germline V CDR1 and CDR2: SGHAT, FQNNGV. Trimming left V 3 bases short and J 1 base short, with 10 bases between. The CDR3 is 14 residues long. CDR3 bases: TGTGCCAGCAGCTTCGACAGGACATCCTACGAGCAGTACTTC. Its protein product is CASSFDRTSYEQYF.

The rearrangement uses TRBV5-1 and TRBJ1-1; no definite D call. The CDR3 totals 11 residues. Germline loops: CDR1 SGHRS, CDR2 YFSETQ. V shed 3 bases and J shed 4 bases, with 4 bases lying between them. Written as DNA, the CDR3 is TGCGCCAGCAGCTCGACCACTGAAGCTTTCTTT. Translating it yields CASSSTTEAFF. Drawing the rest from reference TRBV5-1 and TRBJ1-1, the complete variable domain is KAGVTQTPRYLIKTRGQQVTLSCSPISGHRSVSWYQQTPGQGLQFLFEYFSETQRNKGNFPGRFSGRQFSNSRSEMNVSTLELGDSALYLCASSSTTEAFFGQGTRLTVV.

The V gene is TRBV3-1, the J gene TRBJ2-4; 12 bases agree with TRBD2. The J call is in doubt because the DNA end fits TRBJ2-7 better. Looked up from germline, CDR1 is LGHDT and CDR2 is YNNKEL (reference sequence). This CDR3 region has 16 residues. The DNA of the CDR3 is TGTGCCAGCAGCCAAGATCGACTAGCGGGAGCCTACGAGCAGTACTTC. Its translation: CASSQDRLAGAYEQYF.

Only a few counts were recorded for this clonotype. The V and J genes are TRBV7-2 and TRBJ2-5, with TRBD2 matching 7 bases. CDR3 size: 13 residues. Germline V gene data show CDR1 as SGHTA and CDR2 as FQGNSA. V dropped 5 bases and J dropped 11; count of bases not matched to a gene: 11. The CDR3, as DNA: TGTGCCAGCAGCCCGGGGGGTGTTAGTGAGCAGTACTTC. Translating it yields CASSPGGVSEQYF.

The rearrangement joins TRBV19 to TRBJ2-1, with TRBD2 matching over 8 bases. TRBJ2-7 matches the DNA end more closely, so the J call is doubtful. The CDR3 sequence is 15 residues long. Germline CDR1 LNHDA, CDR2 SQIVND (reference sequence). The CDR3 coding sequence is TGTGCCAGTAGTATCGGAGCGGGAGCCCGCAATGAGCAGTACTTC. Protein product: CASSIGAGARNEQYF.

The gene calls are TRBV6-1 and TRBJ1-2; D unclear. The germline V gene encodes CDR1 MNHNS and CDR2 SASEGT. The V end lost 2 bases, the J end lost 0 bases, and 10 bases lay between the germline ends. The CDR3 loop spans 15 amino acids. CDR3 sequence: CASSEYKGSNYGYTF. CDR3 coding DNA: TGTGCCAGCAGTGAATACAAGGGTTCTAACTATGGCTACACCTTC.

The CDR3 sequence is CASSQQGFIGGEQFF. The CDR3 nucleotides read TGTGCCAGCAGCCAACAGGGCTTCATTGGGGGCGAGCAGTTCTTC. This chain links TRBV7-2 with TRBJ2-1, with a weak D call TRBD1 (6 bases). The CDR3 covers 15 residues. From germline, CDR1 is SGHTA and CDR2 FQGNSA. The V end lost 5 bases, the J end lost 10 bases, and 21 bases lay between the germline ends.

This sequence joins TRBV12-3 or TRBV12-4 and TRBJ1-2; D is unclear. V gave up 2 bases and J gave up 4 bases, with 11 bases separating them. The CDR3 runs 14 residues. This chain's CDR3 is CASSLLSGSYGYTF. The CDR3 DNA reads TGTGCCAGCAGTTTATTATCGGGCAGCTATGGCTACACCTTC.

V usage is TRBV20-1 and J usage is TRBJ1-4; 7 bases match TRBD1. In germline, CDR1 is DFQATT, CDR2 SNEGSKA (reference sequence). CDR3 length: 12 amino acids. V dropped 5 bases and J dropped 8; count of bases not matched to a gene: 5. In DNA, the CDR3 is TGCAGTGCTCAAGGGACAGCCGAAAAACTGTTTTTT. Its protein is CSAQGTAEKLFF.

The chain couples TRBV20-1 to TRBJ2-5; D gene ambiguous. V lost 4 bases and J lost 4, with 13 bases in between. Per germline, CDR1 DFQATT and CDR2 SNEGSKA (reference sequence). The CDR3 spans 13 residues. The CDR3, as DNA: TGCAGTGCTACTGACTGGGTCCGAGAGACCCAGTACTTC. Translating gives CSATDWVRETQYF.

The gene calls are TRBV6-1 and TRBJ2-1, with D possibly called TRBD1 or TRBD2 (5 bases each). In germline, CDR1 is MNHNS, CDR2 SASEGT. V lost 7 bases and J 7 bases, leaving 14 bases between the germline ends. The CDR3 runs to 13 residues. The CDR3 here is CASIQMWGNEQFF. Here the CDR3 DNA reads TGTGCCAGCATCCAAATGTGGGGGAATGAGCAGTTCTTC.